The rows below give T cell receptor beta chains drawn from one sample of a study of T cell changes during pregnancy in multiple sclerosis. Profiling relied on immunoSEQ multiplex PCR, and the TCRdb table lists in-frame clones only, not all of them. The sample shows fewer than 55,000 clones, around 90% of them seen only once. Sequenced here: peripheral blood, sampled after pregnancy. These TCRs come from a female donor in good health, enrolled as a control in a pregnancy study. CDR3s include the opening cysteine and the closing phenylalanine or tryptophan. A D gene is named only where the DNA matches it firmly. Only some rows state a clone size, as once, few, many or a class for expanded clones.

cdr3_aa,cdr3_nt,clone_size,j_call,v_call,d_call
CAWRDRGVSYEQYF,TGTGCCTGGAGGGACAGGGGGGTCTCCTACGAGCAGTACTTC,once,TRBJ2-7,TRBV30,TRBD1
CASSPHLQGIEQFF,TGTGCCAGCAGCCCCCACCTCCAGGGCATTGAGCAGTTCTTC,once,TRBJ2-1,TRBV11-2,NA
CASSFVSTYEQYF,TGTGCCAGCAGCTTTGTGTCTACCTACGAGCAGTACTTC,NA,TRBJ2-7,TRBV5-6,NA
CASTLNLDSNTEAFF,TGTGCCAGCACCTTGAATCTGGACAGTAACACTGAAGCTTTCTTT,NA,TRBJ1-1,TRBV6-1,NA
CASSQSAGQGNQPQHF,TGCGCCAGCAGCCAATCGGCCGGACAGGGGAATCAGCCCCAGCATTTT,NA,TRBJ1-5,TRBV4-3,TRBD1
CASSLPLAGSYNEQFF,TGTGCCAGCAGCTTACCACTAGCGGGCTCCTACAATGAGCAGTTCTTC,NA,TRBJ2-1,TRBV7-9,TRBD2
CAWSVGRGQPQHF,TGTGCCTGGAGTGTTGGGAGGGGCCAGCCCCAGCATTTT,NA,TRBJ1-5,TRBV30,NA
CASTQRAGEPFTGELFF,TGTGCCAGCACCCAGAGAGCGGGAGAACCTTTCACCGGGGAGCTGTTTTTT,NA,TRBJ2-2,TRBV5-5,TRBD2
CSAEDSGGNTDTQYF,TGCAGCGCTGAGGATAGCGGGGGAAACACAGATACGCAGTATTTT,NA,TRBJ2-3,TRBV29-1,TRBD2
CASSPRQGADTEAFF,TGTGCCAGCAGCCCCCGACAGGGGGCGGACACTGAAGCTTTCTTT,few,TRBJ1-1,TRBV13,TRBD1
CASSYGPNGYTF,TGTGCCAGCAGTTACGGGCCGAATGGCTACACCTTC,NA,TRBJ1-2,TRBV6-5,NA
CASSLEGQVLFGYGYTF,TGTGCCAGCAGCTTGGAGGGACAGGTACTTTTCGGCTATGGCTACACCTTC,NA,TRBJ1-2,TRBV5-6,TRBD1
CAWVRAGGPVDTQYF,TGTGCCTGGGTAAGAGCGGGAGGGCCCGTAGATACGCAGTATTTT,once,TRBJ2-3,TRBV30,TRBD2
CASSLAGTENNEQFF,TGCGCCAGCAGCCTAGCCGGGACAGAGAACAATGAGCAGTTCTTC,NA,TRBJ2-1,TRBV5-1,TRBD1
CASSPYDRVRDNEQFF,TGTGCCAGCAGCCCTTACGACAGGGTGAGGGACAATGAGCAGTTCTTC,NA,TRBJ2-1,TRBV9,TRBD1
CASSPLGVAHGYTF,TGTGCCAGCAGCCCCCTAGGCGTGGCCCATGGCTACACCTTC,NA,TRBJ1-2,TRBV4-2,NA
CASSPGTRADTQYF,TGTGCCAGCAGCCCCGGGACTCGGGCAGATACGCAGTATTTT,NA,TRBJ2-3,TRBV7-3,NA
CASSLGWGPEAFF,TGTGCCAGCAGCTTAGGATGGGGCCCCGAGGCTTTCTTT,NA,TRBJ1-1,TRBV11-2,NA
CASSTSGRYQMGFEQYF,TGTGCCAGCAGTACCAGCGGGAGATATCAAATGGGGTTTGAGCAGTACTTC,few,TRBJ2-7,TRBV2,TRBD2
CATGPGGRSTDTQYF,TGTGCCACTGGACCGGGGGGCAGAAGCACAGATACGCAGTATTTT,NA,TRBJ2-3,TRBV19,NA
CASSSDRGLDTQYF,TGTGCCAGCAGCTCCGACAGGGGGCTAGATACGCAGTATTTT,NA,TRBJ2-3,TRBV7-9,TRBD1
CASSHSGQTYEQYF,TGTGCCAGCAGCCATTCCGGACAGACCTACGAGCAGTACTTC,NA,TRBJ2-7,TRBV6-4,NA
CASSLKGHSTDTQYF,TGTGCCAGCAGTTTAAAGGGGCATAGCACAGATACGCAGTATTTT,NA,TRBJ2-3,TRBV27,NA
CASSISGQPNSPLHF,TGTGCCAGTAGTATATCCGGACAGCCTAATTCACCCCTCCACTTT,NA,TRBJ1-6,TRBV19,NA
CASSLWPIAGGPETQYF,TGTGCCAGCAGCTTATGGCCAATAGCGGGAGGTCCAGAGACCCAGTACTTC,NA,TRBJ2-5,TRBV11-3,TRBD2
CASSPLRGAHEQYF,TGTGCCAGCAGCCCTCTGCGGGGGGCACACGAGCAGTACTTC,NA,TRBJ2-7,TRBV7-8,TRBD2
CASLKLAGSNEQFF,TGTGCCAGCCTTAAACTAGCGGGATCTAATGAGCAGTTCTTC,once,TRBJ2-1,TRBV7-9,TRBD2
CASSPPGQTRGYTF,TGTGCCAGCTCACCACCTGGACAGACTCGGGGCTACACCTTC,NA,TRBJ1-2,TRBV18,NA
CASSTGGSFNYGYTF,TGTGCCAGCAGTACAGGGGGCTCCTTTAACTATGGCTACACCTTC,NA,TRBJ1-2,TRBV28,TRBD1
CASSLYRGDYGYTF,TGTGCCAGCAGCCTTTACCGGGGAGACTATGGCTACACCTTC,NA,TRBJ1-2,TRBV6-6,NA
CATSRVGGNPPRTEAFF,TGTGCCACCAGCAGAGTGGGAGGGAATCCTCCTCGGACTGAAGCTTTCTTT,NA,TRBJ1-1,TRBV15,NA
CASSYSTGVGEQYF,TGTGCCAGCAGTTACTCTACAGGGGTAGGTGAGCAGTACTTC,NA,TRBJ2-7,TRBV6-5,TRBD1
CASSFTGLGNYGYTF,TGTGCCAGCAGTTTTACAGGGCTTGGAAACTATGGCTACACCTTC,once,TRBJ1-2,TRBV28,NA
CASSRRTSYNEQFF,TGTGCCAGCAGCCGCCGGACAAGTTACAATGAGCAGTTCTTC,NA,TRBJ2-1,TRBV6-5,NA
CASSETGRGPFGAETQYF,TGTGCCAGCAGTGAAACGGGGCGGGGACCGTTTGGTGCAGAGACCCAGTACTTC,NA,TRBJ2-5,TRBV6-1,NA
CASSPPRVPSSTDTQYF,TGCGCCAGCAGCCCCCCGAGGGTCCCATCTAGCACAGATACGCAGTATTTT,NA,TRBJ2-3,TRBV5-1,NA
CASSEQRGGVKETQYF,TGTGCCAGCAGTGAACAGCGGGGGGGGGTTAAGGAGACCCAGTACTTC,NA,TRBJ2-5,TRBV6-1,TRBD2
CASSPTGAEKLFF,TGTGCCAGCAGCCCGACAGGGGCTGAAAAACTGTTTTTT,NA,TRBJ1-4,TRBV7-2,TRBD1
CASGLITGGGGTEAFF,TGTGCTAGTGGTTTGATCACAGGGGGCGGTGGCACTGAAGCTTTCTTT,NA,TRBJ1-1,TRBV12-5,TRBD1
CSVVGLAGTRYREQFF,TGCAGCGTCGTAGGACTAGCGGGGACGAGATATAGGGAGCAGTTCTTC,NA,TRBJ2-1,TRBV29-1,TRBD2